This T cell receptor beta chain was captured by sequencing in a study of OX40 agonist ivuxolimab in advanced cancers. At the level of the study: Ivuxolimab is a fully human IgG2 antibody that activates OX40 (CD134). A diagnosis of hepatocellular carcinoma, melanoma, renal cell or head and neck cancer was present in dose-escalation patients.

Trimming shortened V by 0 bases and J by 6 bases, and 9 bases separated the two germline ends. The CDR3 runs to 14 residues. Germline V gene data show CDR1 as SGDLS and CDR2 as YYNGEE. Overall study results and limits: Not determined was the antigen specificity of the expanded peripheral T cells.

The repertoire was sequenced with immunoSEQ multiplex PCR; TCRdb's copy has only in-frame clones and lacks some. The sample consists of about 95,000 clones, around 85% of them appearing once. To note about this clone: Its antigen is not identified.

The sequencing here drew on CD4+ or CD8+ T cells sorted from blood, taken in a trial of the OX40 agonist ivuxolimab. This rearrangement joins TRBV9 to TRBJ2-2; D may be TRBD2 (6 bases). This clonotype originated in an adult with an advanced solid tumor such as melanoma, head and neck, liver or kidney cancer. The CDR3 here is CASSVDGSSGELFF. DNA for the CDR3: TGTGCCAGCAGCGTAGACGGGAGCTCCGGGGAGCTGTTTTTT.